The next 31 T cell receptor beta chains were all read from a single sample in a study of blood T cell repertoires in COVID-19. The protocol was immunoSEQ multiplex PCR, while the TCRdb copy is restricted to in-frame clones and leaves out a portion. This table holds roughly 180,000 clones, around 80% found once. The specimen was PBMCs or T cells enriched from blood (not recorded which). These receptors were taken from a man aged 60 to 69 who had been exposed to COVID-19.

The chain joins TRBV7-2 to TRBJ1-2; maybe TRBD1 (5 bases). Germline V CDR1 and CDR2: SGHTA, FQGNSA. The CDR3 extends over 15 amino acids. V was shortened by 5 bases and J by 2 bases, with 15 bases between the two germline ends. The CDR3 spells CASSRRRGGNYGYTF. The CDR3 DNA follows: TGTGCCAGCAGCCGTCGACGCGGGGGGAACTATGGCTACACCTTC.

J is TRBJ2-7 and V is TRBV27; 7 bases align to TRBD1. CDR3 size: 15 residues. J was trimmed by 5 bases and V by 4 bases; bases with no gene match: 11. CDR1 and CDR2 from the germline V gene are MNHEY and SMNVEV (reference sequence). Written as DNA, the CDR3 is TGTGCCAGCAGTTCAATACAGGGGATTGGGGACGAGCAGTACTTC. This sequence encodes CASSSIQGIGDEQYF.

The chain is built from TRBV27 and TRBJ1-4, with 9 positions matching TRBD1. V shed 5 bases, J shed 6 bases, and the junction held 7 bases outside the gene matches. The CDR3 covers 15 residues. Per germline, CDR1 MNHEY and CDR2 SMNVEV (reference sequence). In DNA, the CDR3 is TGTGCCAGCAGTACTCCGGGACAGGGAGATGAAAAACTGTTTTTT. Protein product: CASSTPGQGDEKLFF.

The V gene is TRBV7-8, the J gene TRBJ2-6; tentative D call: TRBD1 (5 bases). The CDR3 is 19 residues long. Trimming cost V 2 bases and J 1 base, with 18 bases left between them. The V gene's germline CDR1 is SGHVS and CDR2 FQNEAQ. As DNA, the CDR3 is TGTGCCAGCAGCTTAATTGGTCAGGGCCTCTTTTCTGGGGCCAACGTCCTGACTTTC. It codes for CASSLIGQGLFSGANVLTF.

The CDR3 DNA reads TGTGCCAGCAGTCGAGACGGGAGGCGAGCTTTCTTT. Translation gives CASSRDGRRAFF. V usage is TRBV28 and J usage is TRBJ1-1; D is unclear. The V end lost 5 bases, the J end lost 10 bases, and 14 bases lay between the germline ends. This CDR3 spans 12 amino acids. The germline gives CDR1 MDHEN, CDR2 SYDVKM.

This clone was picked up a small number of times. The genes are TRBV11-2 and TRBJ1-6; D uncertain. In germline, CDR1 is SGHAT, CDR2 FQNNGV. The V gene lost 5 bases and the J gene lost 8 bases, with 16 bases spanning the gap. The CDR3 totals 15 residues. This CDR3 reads CASSPRVEVDSPLHF. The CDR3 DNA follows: TGTGCCAGCAGCCCTAGAGTTGAGGTCGATTCACCCCTCCACTTT.

As DNA, the CDR3 is TGCGCCAGCAGTGAGAGGGGAAGCTCCTACGAGCAGTACTTC. The encoded protein is CASSERGSSYEQYF. This chain connects TRBV10-1 to TRBJ2-7; TRBD1 might be the D (5 bases). V was shortened by 2 bases and J by 0 bases, with 8 bases between the two germline ends. The CDR3 has 14 residues. Germline V gene lookup returns CDR1 WNHNN and CDR2 SYGVQD (reference sequence).

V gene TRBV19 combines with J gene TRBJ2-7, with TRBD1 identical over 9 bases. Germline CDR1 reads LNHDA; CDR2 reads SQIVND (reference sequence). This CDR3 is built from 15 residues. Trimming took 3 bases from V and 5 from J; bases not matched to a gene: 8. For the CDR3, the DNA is TGTGCCAGTAGTATGACCGGGACAGGGAGCAACGAGCAGTACTTC. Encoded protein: CASSMTGTGSNEQYF.

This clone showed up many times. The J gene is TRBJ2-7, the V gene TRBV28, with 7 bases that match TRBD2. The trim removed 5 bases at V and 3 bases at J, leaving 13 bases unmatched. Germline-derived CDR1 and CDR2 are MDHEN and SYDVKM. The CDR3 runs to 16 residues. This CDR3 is CASSPHLAGSIYEQYF. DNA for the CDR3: TGTGCCAGCAGTCCTCACTTAGCGGGCTCCATCTACGAGCAGTACTTC.

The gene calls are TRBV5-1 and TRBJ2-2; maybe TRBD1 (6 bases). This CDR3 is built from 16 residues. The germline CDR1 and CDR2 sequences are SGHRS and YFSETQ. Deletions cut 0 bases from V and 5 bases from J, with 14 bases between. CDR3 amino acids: CASSLGGGAGTGELFF. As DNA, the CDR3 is TGCGCCAGCAGCTTGGGTGGGGGCGCCGGTACCGGGGAGCTGTTTTTT.

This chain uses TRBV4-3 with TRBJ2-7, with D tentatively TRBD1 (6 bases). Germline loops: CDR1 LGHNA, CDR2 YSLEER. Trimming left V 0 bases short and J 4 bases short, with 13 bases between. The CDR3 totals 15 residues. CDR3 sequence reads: CASSQDPGRGYEQYF. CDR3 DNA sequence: TGCGCCAGCAGCCAAGATCCCGGCAGGGGATACGAGCAGTACTTC.

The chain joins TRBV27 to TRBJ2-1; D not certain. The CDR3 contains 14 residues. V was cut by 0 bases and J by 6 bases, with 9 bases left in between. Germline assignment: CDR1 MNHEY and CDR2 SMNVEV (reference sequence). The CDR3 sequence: CASSLSSATNEQFF. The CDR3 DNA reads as TGTGCCAGCAGTTTATCGAGCGCGACCAATGAGCAGTTCTTC.

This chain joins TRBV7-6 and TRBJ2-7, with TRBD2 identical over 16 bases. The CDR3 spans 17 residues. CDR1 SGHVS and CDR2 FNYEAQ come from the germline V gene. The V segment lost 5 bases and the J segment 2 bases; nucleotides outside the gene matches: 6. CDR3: CASSLSGTSGRAYEQYF. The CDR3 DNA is TGTGCCAGCAGCCTGTCCGGGACTAGCGGGAGGGCCTACGAGCAGTACTTC.

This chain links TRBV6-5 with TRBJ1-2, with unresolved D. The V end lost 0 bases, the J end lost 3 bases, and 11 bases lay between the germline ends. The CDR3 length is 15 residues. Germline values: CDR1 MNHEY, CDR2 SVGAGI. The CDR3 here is CASSYSIGLDYGYTF. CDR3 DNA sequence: TGTGCCAGCAGTTACTCTATTGGGCTCGACTATGGCTACACCTTC.

The CDR3 DNA is TGCAGCGTTAAGGACAGCTCCAATCAGCCCCAGCATTTT. It encodes CSVKDSSNQPQHF. The chain links TRBV29-1 to TRBJ1-5; a possible D gene is TRBD1 (6 bases). Germline loops: CDR1 SQVTM, CDR2 ANQGSEA. Trimming removed 5 bases from V and 3 bases from J, with 11 bases in between. The CDR3 loop spans 13 amino acids. The variable domain in full, with the rest retrieved from reference TRBV29-1 and TRBJ1-5, is SAVISQKPSRDICQRGTSLTIQCQVDSQVTMMFWYRQQPGQSLTLIATANQGSEATYESGFVIDKFPISRPNLTFSTLTVSNMSPEDSSIYLCSVKDSSNQPQHFGDGTRLSIL.

This CDR3 reads CASSPTQGSYEQYF. In nucleotides, the CDR3 is TGTGCCAGCAGCCCTACACAGGGCTCCTACGAGCAGTACTTC. This chain joins TRBV11-3 and TRBJ2-7, with D perhaps TRBD1 (6 bases). The V gene lost 5 bases and the J gene lost 0 bases, with 11 bases spanning the gap. Per the germline V gene, CDR1 is SGHNT and CDR2 is YENEEA. This CDR3 contains 14 residues.

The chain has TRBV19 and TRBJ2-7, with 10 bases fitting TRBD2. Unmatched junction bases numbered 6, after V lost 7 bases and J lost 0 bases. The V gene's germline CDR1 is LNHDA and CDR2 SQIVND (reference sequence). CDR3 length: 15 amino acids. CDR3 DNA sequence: TGTGCCAGTACCGCTAGCGGGGGCAGCTCCTACGAGCAGTACTTC. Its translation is CASTASGGSSYEQYF.

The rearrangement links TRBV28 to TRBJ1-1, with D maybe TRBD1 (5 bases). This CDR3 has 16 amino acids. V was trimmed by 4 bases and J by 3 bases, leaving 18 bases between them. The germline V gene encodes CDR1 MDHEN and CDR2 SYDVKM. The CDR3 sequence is CASSYPQGGFDTEAFF. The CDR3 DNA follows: TGTGCCAGCAGTTATCCCCAGGGAGGGTTCGACACTGAAGCTTTCTTT.

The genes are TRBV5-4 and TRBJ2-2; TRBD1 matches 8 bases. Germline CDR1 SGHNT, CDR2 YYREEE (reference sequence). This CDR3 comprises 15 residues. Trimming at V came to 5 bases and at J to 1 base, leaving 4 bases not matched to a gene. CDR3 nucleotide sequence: TGTGCCAGCAGACCCGGGACAGGGAACACCGGGGAGCTGTTTTTT. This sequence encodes CASRPGTGNTGELFF.

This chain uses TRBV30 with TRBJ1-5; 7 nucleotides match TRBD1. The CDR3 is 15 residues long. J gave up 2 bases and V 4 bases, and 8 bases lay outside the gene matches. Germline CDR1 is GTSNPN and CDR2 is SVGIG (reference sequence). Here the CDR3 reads CAWTHPGGGNQPQHF. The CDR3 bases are TGTGCCTGGACTCACCCAGGGGGAGGCAATCAGCCCCAGCATTTT.

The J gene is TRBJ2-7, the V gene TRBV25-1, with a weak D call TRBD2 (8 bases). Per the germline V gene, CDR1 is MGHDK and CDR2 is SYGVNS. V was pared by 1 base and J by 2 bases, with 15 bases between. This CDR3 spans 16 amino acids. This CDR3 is CASSESGGGRTYEQYF. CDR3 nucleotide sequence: TGTGCCAGCAGTGAATCGGGAGGGGGCCGCACCTACGAGCAGTACTTC.

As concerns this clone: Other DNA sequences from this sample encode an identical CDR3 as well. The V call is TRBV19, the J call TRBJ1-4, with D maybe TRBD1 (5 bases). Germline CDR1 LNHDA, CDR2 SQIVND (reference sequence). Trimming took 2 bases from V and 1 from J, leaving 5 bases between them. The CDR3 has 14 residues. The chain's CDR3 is CASSIQGTNEKLFF. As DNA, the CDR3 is TGTGCCAGTAGTATACAGGGAACTAATGAAAAACTGTTTTTT.

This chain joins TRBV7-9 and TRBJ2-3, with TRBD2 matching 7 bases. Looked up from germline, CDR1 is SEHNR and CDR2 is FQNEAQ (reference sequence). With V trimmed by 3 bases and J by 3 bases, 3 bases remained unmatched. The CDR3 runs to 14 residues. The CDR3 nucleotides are TGTGCCAGCAGCTTGGCGGGAGTAACAGATACGCAGTATTTT. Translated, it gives CASSLAGVTDTQYF. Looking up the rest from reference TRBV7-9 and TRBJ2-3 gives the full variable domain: DTGVSQNPRHKITKRGQNVTFRCDPISEHNRLYWYRQTLGQGPEFLTYFQNEAQLEKSRLLSDRFSAERPKGSFSTLEIQRTEQGDSAMYLCASSLAGVTDTQYFGPGTRLTVL.

The CDR3 bases are TGTGCCAGTAGTATTAGCACAGGGGGCTTCCTAAACACTGAAGCTTTCTTT. It translates to CASSISTGGFLNTEAFF. The gene calls are TRBV19 and TRBJ1-1; the match to TRBD1 covers 9 bases. The junction had 10 bases not matched to a gene; V was cut back by 3 bases and J by 2 bases. The CDR3 runs to 17 residues. The germline V gene has CDR1 LNHDA and CDR2 SQIVND (reference sequence).

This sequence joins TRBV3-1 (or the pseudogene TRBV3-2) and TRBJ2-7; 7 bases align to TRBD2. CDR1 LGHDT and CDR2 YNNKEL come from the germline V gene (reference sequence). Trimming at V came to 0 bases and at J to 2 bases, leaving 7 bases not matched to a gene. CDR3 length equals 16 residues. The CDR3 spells CASSQDRRLAAYEQYF. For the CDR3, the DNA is TGTGCCAGCAGCCAAGACAGGCGGCTAGCGGCCTACGAGCAGTACTTC.

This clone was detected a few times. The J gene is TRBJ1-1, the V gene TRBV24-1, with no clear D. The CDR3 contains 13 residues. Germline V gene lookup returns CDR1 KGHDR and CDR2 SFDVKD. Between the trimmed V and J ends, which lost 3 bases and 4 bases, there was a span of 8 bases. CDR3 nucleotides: TGTGCCACCAGTGATGCGGGGAGCACTGAAGCTTTCTTT. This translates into CATSDAGSTEAFF.

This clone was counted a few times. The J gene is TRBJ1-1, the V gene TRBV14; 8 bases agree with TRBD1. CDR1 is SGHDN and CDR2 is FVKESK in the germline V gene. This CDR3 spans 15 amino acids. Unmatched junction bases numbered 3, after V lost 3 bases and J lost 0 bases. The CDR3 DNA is TGTGCCAGCAGCCAGAGGACAGGGTTGAACACTGAAGCTTTCTTT. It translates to CASSQRTGLNTEAFF. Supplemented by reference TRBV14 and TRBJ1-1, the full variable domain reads EAGVTQFPSHSVIEKGQTVTLRCDPISGHDNLYWYRRVMGKEIKFLLHFVKESKQDESGMPNNRFLAERTGGTYSTLKVQPAELEDSGVYFCASSQRTGLNTEAFFGQGTRLTVV.

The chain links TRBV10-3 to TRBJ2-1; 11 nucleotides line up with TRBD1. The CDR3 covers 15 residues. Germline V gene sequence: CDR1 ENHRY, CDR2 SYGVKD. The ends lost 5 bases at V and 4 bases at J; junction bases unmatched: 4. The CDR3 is CAISRDRGSYNEQFF. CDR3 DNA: TGTGCCATCAGTCGGGACAGGGGGTCGTACAATGAGCAGTTCTTC.

CDR3 amino acids: CASSPTGTEAFF. CDR3 bases: TGTGCCAGCAGCCCGACAGGGACTGAAGCTTTCTTT. The chain has TRBV28 and TRBJ1-1; TRBD1 matches at 7 bases. The CDR3 is 12 amino acids. V trimming: 6 bases; J trimming: 5 bases; junction bases outside the gene matches: 3. The germline V gene encodes CDR1 MDHEN and CDR2 SYDVKM.

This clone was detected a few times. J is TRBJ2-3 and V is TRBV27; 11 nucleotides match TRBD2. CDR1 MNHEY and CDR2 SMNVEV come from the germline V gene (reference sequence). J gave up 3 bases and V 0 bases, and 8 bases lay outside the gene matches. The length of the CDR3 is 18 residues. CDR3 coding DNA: TGTGCCAGCAGTTTATCCCGTTGGGCTAGCGGGAGGACAGATACGCAGTATTTT. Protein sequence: CASSLSRWASGRTDTQYF.

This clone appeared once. The CDR3: CASSHSGAGGNQPQHF. The CDR3 bases are TGTGCCAGCAGCCACTCGGGGGCGGGAGGCAATCAGCCCCAGCATTTT. V and J are TRBV3-1 (or the pseudogene TRBV3-2) and TRBJ1-5; D is possibly TRBD1 (6 bases). The CDR3 loop spans 16 amino acids. The V gene lost 3 bases and the J gene lost 2 bases, with 14 bases spanning the gap. The germline V gene encodes CDR1 LGHDT and CDR2 YNNKEL (reference sequence).